The 32 T cell receptor beta chains presented below share a single source sample, sequenced in a study of cytomegalovirus exposure and HLA in healthy donors. PCR amplification relied on 60 Vbeta primers (plus 13 Jbeta primers). Profiled with immunoSEQ multiplex PCR; TCRdb holds only in-frame clones, not every one. The sample consists of 50,000 to 75,000 clones, around 83% of them appearing once. Material for sequencing was PBMCs. These receptors were taken from a human donor in good health.

The genes are TRBV30 and TRBJ2-1; 8 nucleotides match TRBD2. The CDR3 totals 18 residues. Germline values: CDR1 GTSNPN, CDR2 SVGIG (reference sequence). Losses at the gene ends were 0 bases for V and 7 bases for J; bases not matched to a gene: 17. In DNA form, the CDR3 reads TGTGCCTGGAGTGTAGGGCTAGCGGGTTTACCCCGTCTGAATGAGCAGTTCTTC. The encoded protein is CAWSVGLAGLPRLNEQFF.

V and J are TRBV7-8 and TRBJ2-1; no clear D. The V gene's germline CDR1 is SGHVS and CDR2 FQNEAQ. The V and J ends lost 0 bases and 0 bases respectively, with 6 bases between them. The CDR3 covers 15 residues. This CDR3 is CASSLAGLSYNEQFF. The CDR3 DNA follows: TGTGCCAGCAGCTTAGCGGGCCTCTCCTACAATGAGCAGTTCTTC.

This clone was seen only once. V is TRBV30 and J is TRBJ1-3, with no clear D. Trimming stripped 1 base from V and 1 base from J, with 11 bases between. The germline CDR1 and CDR2 sequences are GTSNPN and SVGIG (reference sequence). There are 15 residues in the CDR3. The DNA for the CDR3 is TGTGCCTGGAGTGGGGGAGCTTTGTCTGGAAACACCATATATTTT. Amino acids: CAWSGGALSGNTIYF.

This clone was detected a few times. The chain recombines TRBV4-3 with TRBJ2-1; tentative D call: TRBD2 (5 bases). The V end lost 0 bases, the J end lost 4 bases, and 10 bases lay between the germline ends. Germline values: CDR1 LGHNA, CDR2 YSLEER. CDR3 length: 15 residues. The CDR3 coding sequence is TGCGCCAGCAGCCAAGAGGACCGCGGGTACAATGAGCAGTTCTTC. This translates into CASSQEDRGYNEQFF.

The rearrangement joins TRBV30 to TRBJ2-5; 8 bases align to TRBD1. From germline, CDR1 is GTSNPN and CDR2 SVGIG (reference sequence). The CDR3 consists of 17 residues. Trimming took 2 bases from V and 5 from J; bases not matched to a gene: 16. The CDR3 loop reads CAWSKSPDIRTGETQYF. CDR3 in DNA: TGTGCCTGGAGTAAAAGCCCGGACATAAGGACAGGGGAGACCCAGTACTTC.

This chain uses TRBV27 with TRBJ1-5; 8 bases are shared with TRBD1. The CDR3 has 15 amino acids. V shed 8 bases and J 11 bases; nucleotides not matched to a gene: 17. Germline values: CDR1 MNHEY, CDR2 SMNVEV (reference sequence). CDR3 DNA sequence: TGTGCCAGCGGGGACCGGACAGGGTTTGGAGGGGCCCAGCATTTT. Translated, it gives CASGDRTGFGGAQHF.

The J gene is TRBJ2-5, the V gene TRBV10-3; 8 nucleotides match TRBD1. V was pared by 6 bases and J by 5 bases, with 8 bases of the junction left unmatched. Germline V gene lookup returns CDR1 ENHRY and CDR2 SYGVKD. The CDR3 runs 14 residues. The chain's CDR3 is CAIRNQDRAETQYF. CDR3 nucleotides: TGTGCCATCAGAAACCAGGACAGGGCGGAGACCCAGTACTTC.

The V call is TRBV15, the J call TRBJ2-7, with D maybe TRBD1 (6 bases). The CDR3 sequence is 15 residues long. From germline, CDR1 is LNHNV and CDR2 YYDKDF (reference sequence). V was trimmed by 0 bases and J by 3 bases, leaving 12 bases between them. Written as DNA, the CDR3 is TGTGCCACCAGCAGAGAATGGGCAGGGGTCTACGAGCAGTACTTC. Its protein product is CATSREWAGVYEQYF.

This clone was observed once. The chain links TRBV7-6 to TRBJ1-1; 8 nucleotides line up with TRBD1. Germline V gives CDR1 SGHVS, CDR2 FNYEAQ. This CDR3 is 14 amino acids long. The ends lost 2 bases at V and 11 bases at J; junction bases unmatched: 10. CDR3 sequence reads: CASSLLGQGALAFF. The CDR3 DNA reads TGTGCCAGCAGCTTATTGGGCCAGGGGGCTTTGGCTTTCTTT.

The CDR3 sequence is CASSLAGNSHTEAFF. The CDR3 bases are TGTGCCAGCAGCTTAGCTGGCAATTCTCACACTGAAGCTTTCTTT. V and J are TRBV7-2 and TRBJ1-1; no clear D. CDR3 length: 15 amino acids. V was cut by 0 bases and J by 3 bases, with 11 bases left in between. Per germline, CDR1 SGHTA and CDR2 FQGNSA.

This clone was seen only a few times. The chain is built from TRBV6-4 and TRBJ2-2; 9 bases fit TRBD2. Looked up from germline, CDR1 is MRHNA and CDR2 is SNTAGT. The junction had 5 bases not matched to a gene; V was cut back by 0 bases and J by 6 bases. This CDR3 comprises 16 residues. The CDR3 loop reads CASSDSNSGSAGELFF. As DNA, the CDR3 is TGTGCCAGCAGTGACTCGAATAGCGGGAGTGCCGGGGAGCTGTTTTTT.

This rearrangement joins TRBV6-1 to TRBJ1-6; possible D gene TRBD1, 5 bases. This CDR3 contains 14 residues. Germline V CDR1 and CDR2: MNHNS, SASEGT. Trimming stripped 4 bases from V and 4 bases from J, with 8 bases between. For the CDR3, the DNA is TGTGCCAGCAGTGGTGACAGATATAATTCACCCCTCCACTTT. Its protein is CASSGDRYNSPLHF.

This clone was detected only once. The V and J genes are TRBV18 and TRBJ1-1; maybe TRBD1 (5 bases). The V and J ends lost 6 bases and 8 bases respectively, with 10 bases between them. From germline, CDR1 is KGHSH and CDR2 LQKENI. The CDR3 has 11 amino acids. This CDR3 is CASSQTDEAFF. The CDR3 region has the DNA TGTGCCAGCTCCCAGACAGACGAAGCTTTCTTT. Variable domain in full (rest from reference TRBV18 and TRBJ1-1): NAGVMQNPRHLVRRRGQEARLRCSPMKGHSHVYWYRQLPEEGLKFMVYLQKENIIDESGMPKERFSAEFPKEGPSILRIQQVVRGDSAAYFCASSQTDEAFFGQGTRLTVV.

This clone was seen once. The chain recombines TRBV29-1 with TRBJ2-7, with D possibly matching TRBD1 (6 bases). The CDR3 runs to 14 residues. The V and J ends lost 7 bases and 1 base respectively, with 17 bases between them. The germline V gene encodes CDR1 SQVTM and CDR2 ANQGSEA. CDR3 bases: TGCAGCGCTCTGGACAGTTTGGGATCCTACGAGCAGTACTTC. Translated, it gives CSALDSLGSYEQYF.

J is TRBJ2-1 and V is TRBV4-3; the D gene is possibly TRBD2 (6 bases). CDR1 is LGHNA and CDR2 is YSLEER in the germline V gene. The CDR3 has 18 residues. Trimming took off 3 bases at V and 4 bases at J, with 22 bases between the two ends. The CDR3 region has the DNA TGCGCCAGCAGCCACCCCCCCTATAGTCGCGGGGATTACAATGAGCAGTTCTTC. It codes for CASSHPPYSRGDYNEQFF.

This sequence joins TRBV29-1 and TRBJ1-5, with D maybe TRBD1 (5 bases). The CDR3 has 12 residues. V lost 6 bases to trimming and J lost 4 bases, with 10 bases between them. Germline V lookup: CDR1 SQVTM, CDR2 ANQGSEA. The CDR3 nucleotides read TGCAGCGTAGCACAGGCGAATCAGCCCCAGCATTTT. Translating gives CSVAQANQPQHF. Full variable domain (remainder filled in from reference TRBV29-1 and TRBJ1-5): SAVISQKPSRDICQRGTSLTIQCQVDSQVTMMFWYRQQPGQSLTLIATANQGSEATYESGFVIDKFPISRPNLTFSTLTVSNMSPEDSSIYLCSVAQANQPQHFGDGTRLSIL.

The chain links TRBV5-8 to TRBJ1-5; perhaps TRBD1 as D (5 bases). V dropped 6 bases and J dropped 0 bases, with 13 bases sitting between them. The CDR3 has 15 residues. Per the germline V gene, CDR1 is SGHTS and CDR2 is YDEGEE. Written as DNA, the CDR3 is TGTGCCAGCAACCCGCCGGACAATAGCAATCAGCCCCAGCATTTT. It is translated as CASNPPDNSNQPQHF.

The chain is built from TRBV18 and TRBJ2-2; no clear D. Germline V lookup: CDR1 KGHSH, CDR2 LQKENI. This CDR3 has 15 residues. Trimming removed 5 bases from V and 0 bases from J, with 10 bases in between. The DNA of the CDR3 is TGTGCCAGCTCAGTAAACGGAGCGAACACCGGGGAGCTGTTTTTT. It yields the protein CASSVNGANTGELFF. The full variable domain, with the rest looked up from reference TRBV18 and TRBJ2-2, is NAGVMQNPRHLVRRRGQEARLRCSPMKGHSHVYWYRQLPEEGLKFMVYLQKENIIDESGMPKERFSAEFPKEGPSILRIQQVVRGDSAAYFCASSVNGANTGELFFGEGSRLTVL.

This sequence joins TRBV4-1 and TRBJ2-2; D is undetermined. The CDR3 sequence is 13 residues long. The germline V gene encodes CDR1 MGHRA and CDR2 YSYEKL. Trimming cost V 5 bases and J 4 bases, with 8 bases left between them. The CDR3 here is CASSTVFTGELFF. The DNA of the CDR3 is TGCGCCAGCAGCACGGTCTTCACCGGGGAGCTGTTTTTT.

This clone has more than one count but fewer than ten. This chain uses TRBV5-1 with TRBJ2-5, with 7 bases lining up with TRBD2. The V gene end was trimmed by 4 bases and the J gene end by 5 bases; junction bases not matched to a gene: 5. The CDR3 runs to 13 residues. Germline CDR1 reads SGHRS; CDR2 reads YFSETQ. The CDR3 protein is CASSRTSSETQYF. CDR3 nucleotide sequence: TGCGCCAGCAGCCGGACTAGTAGCGAGACCCAGTACTTC.

This sequence joins TRBV9 and TRBJ1-5; no definite D call. This CDR3 is built from 18 residues. V lost 7 bases and J lost 0, with 23 bases in between. Germline V gene sequence: CDR1 SGDLS, CDR2 YYNGEE. CDR3 loop: CASLPKEEALYSNQPQHF. CDR3 coding DNA: TGTGCCAGCCTCCCTAAAGAGGAAGCCCTATATAGCAATCAGCCCCAGCATTTT.

This clone was observed a few times. This sequence joins TRBV6-5 and TRBJ1-2; maybe TRBD1 (5 bases). The CDR3 contains 13 residues. The germline gives CDR1 MNHEY, CDR2 SVGAGI. Trimming removed 5 bases from V and 4 bases from J, with 11 bases in between. The chain's CDR3 is CASSEGGAYGYTF. CDR3 sequence (DNA): TGTGCCAGCAGTGAAGGCGGGGCCTATGGCTACACCTTC.

The rearrangement uses TRBV6-1 and TRBJ1-5, with 11 bases that match TRBD1. CDR3 length: 15 amino acids. J lost 7 bases, V lost 5 bases, and 7 bases had no gene match. From germline, CDR1 is MNHNS and CDR2 SASEGT. This chain's CDR3 is CASSRTGGVQQPQHF. CDR3 bases: TGTGCCAGCAGTCGGACAGGGGGCGTCCAGCAGCCCCAGCATTTT.

The rearrangement links TRBV18 to TRBJ2-7; 7 bases fit TRBD2. V trimming: 3 bases; J trimming: 7 bases; junction bases outside the gene matches: 6. The CDR3 runs 13 residues. CDR1 and CDR2 from the germline V gene are KGHSH and LQKENI. The CDR3 protein is CASSPSRDYEQYF. DNA of the CDR3: TGTGCCAGCTCACCCTCTCGGGACTATGAGCAGTACTTC. Drawing the rest from reference TRBV18 and TRBJ2-7, the complete variable domain is NAGVMQNPRHLVRRRGQEARLRCSPMKGHSHVYWYRQLPEEGLKFMVYLQKENIIDESGMPKERFSAEFPKEGPSILRIQQVVRGDSAAYFCASSPSRDYEQYFGPGTRLTVT.

The chain carries TRBV6-5 and TRBJ1-3; 7 bases agree with TRBD1. The CDR3 loop spans 16 amino acids. Germline V gene data show CDR1 as MNHEY and CDR2 as SVGAGI. The V gene end was trimmed by 2 bases and the J gene end by 0 bases; junction bases not matched to a gene: 4. The DNA for the CDR3 is TGTGCCAGCAGTTACGGGGGACAGAACTCTGGAAACACCATATATTTT. Its translation: CASSYGGQNSGNTIYF.

The rearrangement links TRBV6-5 to TRBJ1-6; TRBD1 might be the D (5 bases). This CDR3 contains 15 residues. Germline loops: CDR1 MNHEY, CDR2 SVGAGI. V gave up 3 bases and J gave up 8 bases, with 14 bases separating them. The DNA for the CDR3 is TGTGCCAGCAGTTATAGTGGAGGGGAGCATTCACCCCTCCACTTT. The encoded protein is CASSYSGGEHSPLHF.

The rearrangement uses TRBV4-3 and TRBJ2-7; 8 bases line up with TRBD2. V shed 2 bases and J 1 base; nucleotides not matched to a gene: 1. The germline CDR1 and CDR2 sequences are LGHNA and YSLEER. There are 14 residues in the CDR3. The CDR3 sequence is CASSQSGSSYEQYF. CDR3 sequence (DNA): TGCGCCAGCAGCCAAAGCGGGAGTTCCTACGAGCAGTACTTC.

The chain couples TRBV4-3 to TRBJ1-4, with 8 bases aligning to TRBD1. The CDR3 totals 13 residues. Germline loops: CDR1 LGHNA, CDR2 YSLEER. The V gene end was trimmed by 2 bases and the J gene end by 11 bases; junction bases not matched to a gene: 4. The CDR3 sequence: CASSQWTGFKLFF. The DNA for the CDR3 is TGCGCCAGCAGCCAATGGACAGGGTTCAAACTGTTTTTT.

The J gene is TRBJ2-1, the V gene TRBV2; tentative D call: TRBD2 (5 bases). This CDR3 has 17 residues. Germline assignment: CDR1 SNHLY and CDR2 FYNNEI. The ends were cut back, 5 bases at V and 8 bases at J, with 25 bases in the middle. The CDR3 loop reads CASSPILLAPNGDEQFF. DNA of the CDR3: TGTGCCAGCAGTCCTATCCTATTAGCGCCCAACGGAGATGAGCAGTTCTTC.

Comments on this clone: In the same sample, other DNA sequences code for this CDR3. CDR3 sequence: CASSLGGNEKLFF. CDR3 DNA sequence: TGTGCCAGCAGCTTAGGGGGCAATGAAAAACTGTTTTTT. The chain recombines TRBV11-2 with TRBJ1-4; possibly TRBD1 for D (5 bases). V was shortened by 1 base and J by 5 bases, with 5 bases between the two germline ends. The CDR3 has 13 amino acids. Germline V lookup: CDR1 SGHAT, CDR2 FQNNGV.

The sample holds one count of this clone. The chain joins TRBV5-1 to TRBJ2-1; unclear D gene. Germline V gene lookup returns CDR1 SGHRS and CDR2 YFSETQ. This CDR3 has 14 amino acids. Trimming removed 0 bases from V and 6 bases from J, with 10 bases in between. The DNA for the CDR3 is TGCGCCAGCAGCTTGGGAGAGAACTTCAATGAGCAGTTCTTC. It encodes CASSLGENFNEQFF. The full variable domain, in which reference TRBV5-1 and TRBJ2-1 provide the parts outside the CDR3, is KAGVTQTPRYLIKTRGQQVTLSCSPISGHRSVSWYQQTPGQGLQFLFEYFSETQRNKGNFPGRFSGRQFSNSRSEMNVSTLELGDSALYLCASSLGENFNEQFFGPGTRLTVL.

This chain connects TRBV18 to TRBJ2-7, with 11 bases that match TRBD2. This CDR3 comprises 18 residues. From germline, CDR1 is KGHSH and CDR2 LQKENI. The J segment lost 1 base and the V segment lost 6 bases, leaving 14 bases of the junction unmatched. The CDR3 DNA reads TGTGCCAGCTCGGGCAGGCACGGAACTAGCGGGGGTTCCTACGAGCAGTACTTC. Residues: CASSGRHGTSGGSYEQYF.